This TCR beta chain was identified in a study of blood T cell repertoires in COVID-19. Whole-study context: Some COVID-19 samples were acute and others convalescent; all came from the United States, Italy and Spain. From T cells, B-cell-depleted T cells, or PBMCs came the material, which was cDNA or gDNA.

Germline CDR1 is SNHLY and CDR2 is FYNNEI. The CDR3 loop spans 13 amino acids. The V segment lost 6 bases and the J segment 9 bases; nucleotides outside the gene matches: 3. Authors' methods: Scientists estimated how many nucleated cells there were by amplifying reference gene primers. Sequenced by immunoSEQ multiplex PCR; TCRdb stores in-frame clones only, minus some. That table gives V, J and clone size, and the DNA gave D and trimming. The data contain roughly 140,000 clones, approximately 90% of them singletons. Sequenced: peripheral blood. This chain links TRBV2 with TRBJ2-1; 12 positions agree with TRBD2. This sequence was found in a woman in her thirties or forties with acute or convalescent COVID-19. The chain's CDR3 is CASSMTSGGEQFF. CDR3 nucleotide sequence: TGTGCCAGCAGCATGACTAGCGGGGGTGAGCAGTTCTTC.